This T cell receptor (beta chain) was sequenced for a study of OX40 agonist ivuxolimab in advanced cancers. Across the study: Three patients, one with hepatocellular carcinoma and two with cutaneous melanoma, responded partially.

Sequencing was performed with immunoSEQ multiplex PCR; in TCRdb, only in-frame clones are kept and a portion is missing. The table has around 41,000 clones, about 89% seen once. This CDR3 has 15 residues. CDR1 and CDR2 from the germline V gene are LGHNA and YSLEER. The V and J ends lost 0 bases and 3 bases respectively, with 11 bases between them. The gene calls are TRBV4-3 and TRBJ1-1; D is undetermined. The sequencing here drew on CD4+ or CD8+ T cells sorted from blood, taken in a trial of the OX40 agonist ivuxolimab. The sequence was obtained from an adult with an advanced solid tumor such as melanoma, head and neck, liver or kidney cancer. CDR3 in amino acids: CASSQDFAEYTEAFF. CDR3 DNA sequence: TGCGCCAGCAGCCAAGACTTTGCGGAATACACTGAAGCTTTCTTT.